The text below deals with one T cell receptor beta chain. These data belong to a study of cytomegalovirus exposure and HLA in healthy donors. The CDR3 length is 16 residues. The germline V gene has CDR1 SGHRS and CDR2 YFSETQ. Unmatched junction bases numbered 7, after V lost 0 bases and J lost 2 bases. The PCR used 60 Vbeta and 13 Jbeta primers. Generated by immunoSEQ multiplex PCR, the TCRdb table keeps only in-frame clones and is missing some. The sample contains approximately 150,000 clones, around 80% of which appear only once. V is TRBV5-1 and J is TRBJ2-7; 8 nucleotides match TRBD1. This clonotype originated in a man younger than 30 in good health and CMV-seropositive. Sequencing was performed on PBMCs. CDR3 nucleotides: TGCGCCAGCAGCTTGGTTTTCAGGGGGCGCGCCTACGAGCAGTACTTC. Translation gives CASSLVFRGRAYEQYF.